This T cell receptor (beta chain) appears in the sequencing data of a study of blood T cells in healthy people across ages. For the second PCR, which ran for roughly 7 to 11 cycles, a sample-barcoded 5' primer and a J-beta primer mix were used. TCRdb reprocessed the 5' RACE reads with MiXCR, giving one entry per CDR3 protein. The sample has hundreds of thousands of distinct CDR3 sequences, roughly half seen once. Peripheral blood, around 10 milliliters per donor, was collected. The TCR was taken from a woman of 80 years or more in good health. The sample comprised blood.

The CDR3 sequence: CASSFSRAQQETQYF. CDR3 coding DNA: TGTGCCAGCAGTTTCTCCAGGGCACAACAAGAGACCCAGTACTTC. This chain joins TRBV12-3 or TRBV12-4 and TRBJ2-5, with D possibly TRBD1 on 5 matching bases. The CDR3 is made up of 15 amino acids. V lost 3 bases to trimming and J lost 2 bases, with 13 bases between them.